The clone carrying this T cell receptor beta chain was counted a few times. Method: immunoSEQ multiplex PCR; TCRdb's copy keeps in-frame clones and lacks some. The sample holds 150,000 to 200,000 clones, roughly four fifths seen once. Germline-derived CDR1 and CDR2 are MNHEY and SMNVEV (reference sequence). The V end lost 7 bases, the J end lost 5 bases, and 8 bases lay between the germline ends. This CDR3 comprises 11 residues. These data originate in a study of blood T cell repertoires in COVID-19. Sample: peripheral blood. The chain is built from TRBV27 and TRBJ1-1, with D hard to call. The receptor was derived from a man aged 40-50 years who had recovered from COVID-19. This CDR3 reads CASNAGTEAFF. Here the CDR3 DNA reads TGTGCCAGCAACGCGGGGACTGAAGCTTTCTTT.